This is a list of T cell receptor beta chains from one sample in a study of PD-1 blockade in classical Hodgkin lymphoma. Produced via immunoSEQ multiplex PCR; TCRdb's table is partial and in-frame only. The data contain roughly 27,000 clones, approximately 68% of them singletons. Sequencing was performed on peripheral blood mononuclear cells (PBMCs), taken before the fourth cycle of nivolumab. The receptors were gathered from a human donor with classical Hodgkin lymphoma. Both conserved end residues are part of each CDR3. The order of the fields is clone size, J gene, V gene, D gene, CDR3 protein, CDR3 DNA. A D gene is named only where the DNA matches it firmly. Clone size is shown for a subset of rows, as once, few, many or a class of expanded clone.

size: once
J: TRBJ2-3
V: TRBV2
D: .
CDR3: CASRPRRSTDTQYF
DNA: TGTGCCAGCAGGCCCCGGCGTAGCACAGATACGCAGTATTTT

size: .
J: TRBJ2-5
V: TRBV7-2
D: .
CDR3: CASSFYGGGGSEETQYF
DNA: TGTGCCAGCAGCTTTTATGGGGGCGGGGGTTCAGAGGAGACCCAGTACTTC

size: .
J: TRBJ2-1
V: TRBV4-1
D: TRBD2
CDR3: CASSQDTPQREAFNEQFF
DNA: TGCGCCAGCAGCCAAGATACCCCCCAGCGGGAGGCCTTCAATGAGCAGTTCTTC

size: few
J: TRBJ1-3
V: TRBV2
D: .
CDR3: CASSEASGLVGNTIYF
DNA: TGTGCCAGCAGTGAAGCATCCGGGCTTGTTGGAAACACCATATATTTT

size: .
J: TRBJ2-1
V: TRBV10-3
D: .
CDR3: CAISETPPRGVGSYNEQFF
DNA: TGTGCCATCAGTGAGACCCCACCCCGGGGCGTAGGATCCTACAATGAGCAGTTCTTC

size: .
J: TRBJ2-5
V: TRBV28
D: .
CDR3: CASSSPGTLKETQYF
DNA: TGTGCCAGCAGTTCGCCCGGGACTTTGAAAGAGACCCAGTACTTC

size: .
J: TRBJ2-4
V: TRBV4-3
D: .
CDR3: CASSQEWGAKNIQYF
DNA: TGCGCCAGCAGCCAAGAATGGGGGGCCAAAAACATTCAGTACTTC

size: .
J: TRBJ1-2
V: TRBV19
D: TRBD1
CDR3: CASTRDSRLGNYGYTF
DNA: TGTGCCAGTACCCGGGACAGCCGCTTGGGGAACTATGGCTACACCTTC

size: few
J: TRBJ2-7
V: TRBV18
D: .
CDR3: CASSPSSGYEQYF
DNA: TGTGCCAGCTCACCCTCATCAGGGTACGAGCAGTACTTC

size: .
J: TRBJ2-3
V: TRBV5-6
D: TRBD2
CDR3: CASSSWRERLRTDTQYF
DNA: TGTGCCAGCAGCTCTTGGCGGGAGAGGTTACGGACAGATACGCAGTATTTT

size: .
J: TRBJ2-3
V: TRBV28
D: .
CDR3: CASSLSGQVGGTDTQYF
DNA: TGTGCCAGCAGTTTATCAGGACAGGTAGGAGGGACAGATACGCAGTATTTT

size: .
J: TRBJ2-3
V: TRBV19
D: TRBD2
CDR3: CASSRQLAGQGSTDTQYF
DNA: TGTGCCAGTAGTCGTCAGCTAGCGGGCCAAGGCAGCACAGATACGCAGTATTTT

size: once
J: TRBJ2-2
V: TRBV5-5
D: .
CDR3: CASSLGQFTGELFF
DNA: TGTGCCAGCAGCTTGGGTCAGTTCACCGGGGAGCTGTTTTTT

size: few
J: TRBJ1-4
V: TRBV7-2
D: TRBD1
CDR3: CASSLAGTGGAEKLFF
DNA: TGTGCCAGCAGCTTAGCGGGTACAGGGGGCGCCGAAAAACTGTTTTTT

size: .
J: TRBJ2-3
V: TRBV11-2
D: TRBD2
CDR3: CASSLAFAGVRDTQYF
DNA: TGTGCCAGCAGCCTCGCCTTTGCGGGAGTTAGAGATACGCAGTATTTT

size: .
J: TRBJ2-7
V: TRBV5-4
D: .
CDR3: CASSVEYAPREQYF
DNA: TGTGCCAGCAGCGTGGAGTACGCCCCAAGAGAGCAGTACTTC

size: .
J: TRBJ1-1
V: TRBV7-2
D: .
CDR3: CASSLAGSWAFF
DNA: TGTGCCAGCAGCTTAGCCGGGTCGTGGGCTTTCTTT

size: .
J: TRBJ1-5
V: TRBV28
D: .
CDR3: CASRGGSPGNQPQHF
DNA: TGTGCCAGCAGGGGGGGCAGCCCAGGCAATCAGCCCCAGCATTTT

size: .
J: TRBJ2-3
V: TRBV7-2
D: TRBD2
CDR3: CASSFARGAGGGTQYF
DNA: TGTGCCAGCAGCTTCGCGAGGGGGGCGGGGGGCGGTACGCAGTATTTT

size: .
J: TRBJ2-1
V: TRBV11-3
D: TRBD1
CDR3: CASSSGQGPNNEQFF
DNA: TGTGCCAGCAGCTCGGGACAGGGTCCGAACAATGAGCAGTTCTTC

size: .
J: TRBJ2-2
V: TRBV4-3
D: .
CDR3: CASSQDWGRENTGELFF
DNA: TGCGCCAGCAGCCAAGATTGGGGTCGGGAGAACACCGGGGAGCTGTTTTTT

size: .
J: TRBJ2-1
V: TRBV11-2
D: TRBD2
CDR3: CASSLDRGTSYEQFF
DNA: TGTGCCAGCAGCTTAGATCGCGGGACTAGCTATGAGCAGTTCTTC

size: few
J: TRBJ1-1
V: TRBV5-6
D: .
CDR3: CASSSNRDRTEAFF
DNA: TGTGCCAGCAGTTCCAACAGGGACCGCACTGAAGCTTTCTTT

size: .
J: TRBJ2-2
V: TRBV6-5
D: .
CDR3: CASSYSIGGGELFF
DNA: TGTGCCAGCAGTTACTCAATCGGCGGCGGGGAGCTGTTTTTT

size: .
J: TRBJ1-5
V: TRBV18
D: TRBD1
CDR3: CASSPMGQGAGQPQHF
DNA: TGTGCCAGCTCCCCCATGGGACAGGGGGCTGGACAGCCCCAGCATTTT

size: .
J: TRBJ2-7
V: TRBV25-1
D: .
CDR3: CASSEEKGSYEQYF
DNA: TGTGCCAGCAGTGAAGAGAAGGGAAGTTACGAGCAGTACTTC

size: once
J: TRBJ1-5
V: TRBV4-1
D: .
CDR3: CASSQGGNNQPQHF
DNA: TGCGCCAGCAGCCAAGGGGGTAACAATCAGCCCCAGCATTTT

size: .
J: TRBJ2-7
V: TRBV6-1
D: .
CDR3: CASSIEYREEEQYF
DNA: TGTGCCAGCAGCATCGAATACAGGGAAGAAGAGCAGTACTTC

size: .
J: TRBJ2-5
V: TRBV7-2
D: .
CDR3: CASSLGGFRETQYF
DNA: TGTGCCAGCAGCTTAGGGGGCTTTAGGGAGACCCAGTACTTC

size: .
J: TRBJ2-3
V: TRBV7-9
D: .
CDR3: CASSRSGSTDTQYF
DNA: TGTGCCAGCAGCAGAAGCGGGAGCACAGATACGCAGTATTTT

size: .
J: TRBJ1-2
V: TRBV9
D: TRBD1
CDR3: CASSVGAGGAEGYTF
DNA: TGTGCCAGCAGCGTAGGTGCAGGGGGCGCCGAAGGCTACACCTTC

size: .
J: TRBJ1-6
V: TRBV9
D: .
CDR3: CASSARQETHLYNSPLHF
DNA: TGTGCCAGCAGCGCCCGACAGGAGACTCATCTCTATAATTCACCCCTCCACTTT

size: .
J: TRBJ2-2
V: TRBV7-9
D: .
CDR3: CASSPDRPNSWELFF
DNA: TGTGCCAGCAGCCCCGACAGGCCGAACTCCTGGGAGCTGTTTTTT

size: .
J: TRBJ1-1
V: TRBV30
D: .
CDR3: CAWSMVRGTEAFF
DNA: TGTGCCTGGAGTATGGTAAGGGGGACTGAAGCTTTCTTT

size: .
J: TRBJ2-5
V: TRBV19
D: .
CDR3: CASSPKTGRYLQETQYF
DNA: TGTGCCAGTAGTCCAAAGACAGGACGATACCTACAAGAGACCCAGTACTTC